These 28 T cell receptor beta chains originate from one sample sequenced in a study of cytomegalovirus exposure and HLA in healthy donors. In the PCR, 60 Vbeta and 13 Jbeta primers were used. Produced via immunoSEQ multiplex PCR; TCRdb's table is partial and in-frame only. The table lists some 180,000 clones, around 84% of them singletons. Sequenced input: PBMCs. These receptors were obtained from a woman under 30 in good health and CMV-seronegative.

V gene TRBV4-1 combines with J gene TRBJ2-7, with D perhaps TRBD2 (6 bases). This CDR3 has 18 residues. Trimming pared 0 bases from V and 2 bases from J, leaving 20 bases between. Germline V gives CDR1 MGHRA, CDR2 YSYEKL. CDR3 DNA: TGCGCCAGCAGCCAAGATCCCGTGATGGGACTCCTGGCCTACGAGCAGTACTTC. Protein sequence: CASSQDPVMGLLAYEQYF.

The rearrangement uses TRBV27 and TRBJ2-3; 8 nucleotides align to TRBD1. Germline CDR1 MNHEY, CDR2 SMNVEV (reference sequence). The CDR3 runs to 14 residues. V lost 5 bases to trimming and J lost 4 bases; unmatched junction nucleotides: 5. CDR3 bases: TGTGCCAGCAGTCGGACAGGGAGGCCAGATACGCAGTATTTT. Protein: CASSRTGRPDTQYF.

The chain employs TRBV2 and TRBJ1-2; D is possibly TRBD1 (6 bases). Germline V CDR1 and CDR2: SNHLY, FYNNEI. Trimming stripped 6 bases from V and 4 bases from J, with 12 bases between. CDR3 size: 13 residues. CDR3 in DNA: TGTGCCAGCAGCCCGGGACAACTCTATGGCTACACCTTC. Protein product: CASSPGQLYGYTF.

The chain recombines TRBV30 with TRBJ2-1, with 7 nucleotides matching TRBD2. The germline gives CDR1 GTSNPN, CDR2 SVGIG (reference sequence). CDR3 size: 14 residues. The CDR3 reads CAITSDTSYNEQFF. The CDR3, as DNA: TGTGCAATCACTAGCGACACATCCTACAATGAGCAGTTCTTC.

The V gene is TRBV6-5, the J gene TRBJ2-7; the match to TRBD2 covers 7 bases. V was clipped by 0 bases and J by 6 bases; unmatched bases: 8. Looked up from germline, CDR1 is MNHEY and CDR2 is SVGAGI. CDR3 size: 15 residues. CDR3 loop: CASSYSRDYPREQYF. The CDR3 DNA reads as TGTGCCAGCAGTTACTCCCGGGACTACCCCCGCGAGCAGTACTTC.

This chain connects TRBV7-8 to TRBJ1-3; D is perhaps TRBD1 (5 bases). Per the germline V gene, CDR1 is SGHVS and CDR2 is FQNEAQ. Trimming cost V 4 bases and J 3 bases, with 7 bases left between them. This CDR3 region has 13 residues. The CDR3 protein is CASSYDSGNTIYF. The CDR3 DNA reads as TGTGCCAGCAGCTACGACAGTGGAAACACCATATATTTT. The full variable domain, completed using reference TRBV7-8 and TRBJ1-3, is GAGVSQSPRYKVAKRGQDVALRCDPISGHVSLFWYQQALGQGPEFLTYFQNEAQLDKSGLPSDRFFAERPEGSVSTLKIQRTQQEDSAVYLCASSYDSGNTIYFGEGSWLTVV.

This clone was seen a few times. The chain combines TRBV7-2 with TRBJ2-3; D is unresolved. Germline V gene sequence: CDR1 SGHTA, CDR2 FQGNSA. V was trimmed by 5 bases and J by 0 bases, leaving 12 bases between them. The CDR3 sequence is 15 residues long. The CDR3 here is CASSPSYLSTDTQYF. The DNA for the CDR3 is TGTGCCAGCAGCCCGAGCTACCTTAGCACAGATACGCAGTATTTT.

The rearrangement uses TRBV29-1 and TRBJ2-5; D is possibly TRBD2 (6 bases). The CDR3 is 14 amino acids. With 0 bases removed from V and 5 bases from J, the gap between germline ends came to 13 bases. Germline V gives CDR1 SQVTM, CDR2 ANQGSEA. Written as DNA, the CDR3 is TGCAGCGTTGAAGAAGCCGGGGGTGGGGAGACCCAGTACTTC. Translated, it gives CSVEEAGGGETQYF. The whole variable domain, filled in from reference TRBV29-1 and TRBJ2-5, reads SAVISQKPSRDICQRGTSLTIQCQVDSQVTMMFWYRQQPGQSLTLIATANQGSEATYESGFVIDKFPISRPNLTFSTLTVSNMSPEDSSIYLCSVEEAGGGETQYFGPGTRLLVL.

The J gene is TRBJ1-2, the V gene TRBV19; 9 bases are shared with TRBD1. The ends lost 5 bases at V and 4 bases at J; junction bases unmatched: 8. The V gene's germline CDR1 is LNHDA and CDR2 SQIVND (reference sequence). This CDR3 is built from 15 residues. CDR3 sequence reads: CASSPWTGDIYGYTF. The CDR3 coding sequence is TGTGCCAGTAGTCCTTGGACAGGGGACATCTATGGCTACACCTTC.

The CDR3 nucleotides read TGCAGCGTTGAGGGAGACTATGGCTACACCTTC. This gives the protein CSVEGDYGYTF. This chain connects TRBV29-1 to TRBJ1-2, with D unclear. The CDR3 spans 11 residues. V lost 3 bases to trimming and J lost 3 bases, with 5 bases between them. In germline, CDR1 is SQVTM, CDR2 ANQGSEA.

The chain couples TRBV5-6 to TRBJ2-7; TRBD1 might be the D (7 bases). CDR1 is SGHDT and CDR2 is YYEEEE in the germline V gene. The CDR3 is 16 amino acids. V was clipped by 3 bases and J by 4 bases, with 20 bases between them. For the CDR3, the DNA is TGTGCCAGCAGCTGGGGTGACAGGGCGGGACAATACGAGCAGTACTTC. It translates to CASSWGDRAGQYEQYF.

The chain employs TRBV4-3 and TRBJ2-3; TRBD1 matches 9 bases. The length of the CDR3 is 15 residues. Trimming removed 8 bases from V and 0 bases from J; junction bases left unmatched: 6. Germline CDR1 and CDR2: LGHNA and YSLEER. The CDR3 DNA reads as TGCGCCAGCCAACGGGACAGGGTGAGCACAGATACGCAGTATTTT. It translates to CASQRDRVSTDTQYF.

The chain uses TRBV5-4 and TRBJ2-1; possibly TRBD2 for D (5 bases). This CDR3 is 15 amino acids long. The germline gives CDR1 SGHNT, CDR2 YYREEE (reference sequence). Trimming removed 5 bases from V and 0 bases from J, with 12 bases in between. The CDR3 coding sequence is TGTGCCAGCAGTCGGGATAGGTCCTCCTACAATGAGCAGTTCTTC. Its translation is CASSRDRSSYNEQFF.

The chain has TRBV6-5 and TRBJ1-1; 9 nucleotides line up with TRBD1. Germline V CDR1 and CDR2: MNHEY, SVGAGI. The junction had 7 bases not matched to a gene; V was cut back by 6 bases and J by 5 bases. The CDR3 totals 14 residues. Here the CDR3 DNA reads TGTGCCAGCAGGAAACAGGGGGCTGGTACTGAAGCTTTCTTT. It codes for CASRKQGAGTEAFF.

This clone was seen a single time. V gene TRBV7-2 combines with J gene TRBJ2-7; a possible D gene is TRBD1 (5 bases). Trimming stripped 5 bases from V and 0 bases from J, with 14 bases between. The CDR3 loop spans 15 amino acids. From germline, CDR1 is SGHTA and CDR2 FQGNSA. Written as DNA, the CDR3 is TGTGCCAGCAGCCTGCGACTGGGGCGCTCCTACGAGCAGTACGTC. Translating gives CASSLRLGRSYEQYV.

V and J are TRBV6-5 and TRBJ2-3; 9 positions agree with TRBD2. There are 15 residues in the CDR3. The germline gives CDR1 MNHEY, CDR2 SVGAGI. V lost 5 bases and J lost 3; bases outside the gene matches: 6. In DNA form, the CDR3 reads TGTGCCAGCAGTAGAATAGCGGGAGAGACAGATACGCAGTATTTT. This codes for CASSRIAGETDTQYF.

The rearrangement uses TRBV6-5 and TRBJ2-1, with D maybe TRBD1 (6 bases). The CDR3 runs to 15 residues. Germline values: CDR1 MNHEY, CDR2 SVGAGI. The V end lost 6 bases, the J end lost 4 bases, and 16 bases lay between the germline ends. The CDR3, as DNA: TGTGCCAGCAGCGGATCAGGGGATTTTTACAATGAGCAGTTCTTC. It specifies CASSGSGDFYNEQFF.

The genes are TRBV11-3 and TRBJ2-1; TRBD2 matches 7 bases. V lost 5 bases and J lost 4; bases outside the gene matches: 8. Per germline, CDR1 SGHNT and CDR2 YENEEA. This CDR3 contains 15 residues. For the CDR3, the DNA is TGTGCCAGCAGCCCAAGCGGGATGAGATACAATGAGCAGTTCTTC. Translating gives CASSPSGMRYNEQFF.

This clone was counted a few times. The chain links TRBV7-9 to TRBJ1-1; D gene ambiguous. The CDR3 contains 13 residues. V dropped 4 bases and J dropped 7 bases, with 13 bases sitting between them. The germline gives CDR1 SEHNR, CDR2 FQNEAQ (reference sequence). Here the CDR3 reads CASSSPGLNEAFF. In nucleotides, the CDR3 is TGTGCCAGCAGCTCGCCGGGATTAAATGAAGCTTTCTTT.

This clone has only one observation. This chain links TRBV5-1 with TRBJ2-7; unclear D gene. This CDR3 spans 13 amino acids. Germline CDR1 and CDR2: SGHRS and YFSETQ. V was pared by 7 bases and J by 9 bases, with 20 bases between. The CDR3 sequence is CASYLETPSLQYF. The CDR3 nucleotides read TGCGCCAGCTACCTGGAGACCCCTTCCCTGCAGTACTTC.

This clone turned up a few times. This rearrangement joins TRBV14 to TRBJ2-5; D remains unclear. Trimming cost V 1 base and J 6 bases, with 9 bases left between them. In germline, CDR1 is SGHDN, CDR2 FVKESK. The CDR3 consists of 13 residues. As DNA, the CDR3 is TGTGCCAGCAGCCAAGTGGCAGGCCAGACCCAGTACTTC. Residues: CASSQVAGQTQYF.

This chain links TRBV7-9 with TRBJ2-1; the match to TRBD2 covers 9 bases. Germline assignment: CDR1 SEHNR and CDR2 FQNEAQ (reference sequence). The V gene end was trimmed by 4 bases and the J gene end by 6 bases; junction bases not matched to a gene: 7. There are 15 residues in the CDR3. Here the CDR3 DNA reads TGTGCCAGCAGCTCGGGACTAGCCAACTCCAATGAGCAGTTCTTC. Translation gives CASSSGLANSNEQFF.

This rearrangement joins TRBV11-2 to TRBJ2-1; D perhaps matches TRBD2 (5 bases). Germline loops: CDR1 SGHAT, CDR2 FQNNGV. The CDR3 totals 18 residues. V gave up 5 bases and J gave up 5 bases, with 25 bases separating them. The DNA of the CDR3 is TGTGCCAGCAGCCGATCCCACTCTCGACCCACTAGTCACAATGAGCAGTTCTTC. It translates to CASSRSHSRPTSHNEQFF.

The chain is built from TRBV11-2 and TRBJ2-1; 8 bases line up with TRBD2. J gave up 9 bases and V 1 base, and 14 bases lay outside the gene matches. The CDR3 consists of 17 residues. Germline CDR1 is SGHAT and CDR2 is FQNNGV. The CDR3 DNA reads as TGTGCCAGCAGCTTAGGGCCCCCGGGACTAGGTGTCAGTGAGCAGTTCTTC. Translated: CASSLGPPGLGVSEQFF.

This clone was detected only a few times. V is TRBV14 and J is TRBJ1-1, with D possibly matching TRBD1 (5 bases). CDR1 is SGHDN and CDR2 is FVKESK in the germline V gene. The CDR3 has 13 residues. V dropped 4 bases and J dropped 2 bases, with 8 bases sitting between them. Written as DNA, the CDR3 is TGTGCCAGCAGCCTGGGACTTAACACTGAAGCTTTCTTT. Its translation: CASSLGLNTEAFF.

The chain couples TRBV19 to TRBJ2-1; 13 nucleotides line up with TRBD2. Germline V gives CDR1 LNHDA, CDR2 SQIVND (reference sequence). The CDR3 consists of 14 residues. Unmatched junction bases numbered 9, after V lost 9 bases and J lost 10 bases. The DNA for the CDR3 is TGTGCCAGCCGGACTAGCGGGAGCCGTATGGAGCAGTTCTTC. Residues: CASRTSGSRMEQFF.

The J gene is TRBJ2-1, the V gene TRBV30; the D gene is possibly TRBD2 (6 bases). Trimming took off 8 bases at V and 9 bases at J, with 20 bases between the two ends. The germline V gene encodes CDR1 GTSNPN and CDR2 SVGIG (reference sequence). The CDR3 totals 13 residues. In DNA, the CDR3 is TGTGCCGGGACCAGTCTACTAGCTCCTGAGCAGTTCTTC. Protein product: CAGTSLLAPEQFF.

This clone occurred once. The chain recombines TRBV2 with TRBJ2-2; 8 positions match TRBD2. CDR1 is SNHLY and CDR2 is FYNNEI in the germline V gene. V shed 6 bases, J shed 5 bases, and the junction held 8 bases outside the gene matches. The CDR3 is made up of 15 amino acids. CDR3 sequence (DNA): TGTGCCAGCAGCCAAACTAGCGGAGCTACCGGGGAGCTGTTTTTT. Amino acid sequence: CASSQTSGATGELFF.